A selection of T cell receptor beta chains follows, all from one sample in a study of blood T cells in healthy people across ages. One entry per CDR3 protein results from TCRdb running MiXCR on the 5' RACE reads. The sample contains around 1.5 million distinct CDR3 sequences, 55% to 75% of which appear only once. Material for sequencing was blood. Receptor source: a man between 18 and 35 years old in good health. Both conserved end residues are part of each CDR3. Some rows have no size entry. The others give once, few or many, or a class for an expanded clone.

TRBV5-1,TRBJ2-1,.,CASSLAPSGLSSYNEQFF
TRBV20-1,TRBJ2-1,.,CSARVRDSYNEQFF
TRBV12-3/TRBV12-4,TRBJ2-4,.,CASSLRRRADIQYF
TRBV20-1,TRBJ2-3,.,CSAPVAGSTDTQYF
TRBV10-3,TRBJ2-7,few,CAISEQTGAGYEQYF
TRBV27,TRBJ2-1,few,CASSLSGPYNEQFF
TRBV5-1,TRBJ2-1,.,CASSGTSGNFNNEQFF
TRBV29-1,TRBJ2-7,.,CSVETSGSIYEQYF
TRBV15,TRBJ1-5,once,CATSTDPGGQPQHF
TRBV4-2,TRBJ2-6,.,CASSQDDLVGANVLTF
TRBV6-2/TRBV6-3,TRBJ2-1,few,CASSYLKGHTYNEQFF
TRBV9,TRBJ2-3,few,CASSPRTHGDTQYF
TRBV29-1,TRBJ2-4,.,CSGSGGGKNIQYF
TRBV11-2,TRBJ1-2,.,CASSSPGRDYGYTF
TRBV11-1,TRBJ2-1,few,CASSQTGNYINEQFF
TRBV7-9,TRBJ2-7,many,CASSLADYEQYF
TRBV6-5,TRBJ2-1,.,CASSYSPTVGSEQFF
TRBV27,TRBJ2-3,.,CASSLTSGGAVSDTQYF
TRBV6-5,TRBJ2-5,.,CASSSGAGVAETQYF
TRBV27,TRBJ1-4,.,CASSLYIGQGGEKLFF
TRBV12-3/TRBV12-4,TRBJ1-2,few,CASSPGFGYGYTF
TRBV12-3/TRBV12-4,TRBJ2-7,few,CASSLEEEQYF
TRBV29-1,TRBJ2-7,.,CSVTPGTGYEQYF
TRBV7-9,TRBJ1-2,.,CASSPPNSLWDYGYTF
TRBV14,TRBJ2-1,.,CASSVDPSDNEQFF
TRBV4-2,TRBJ1-2,.,CASSQDQGLYGYTF
TRBV4-1,TRBJ2-7,.,CASSQMVGVSSYEQYF
TRBV13,TRBJ2-5,.,CASSLFVGGLETQYF
TRBV28,TRBJ1-2,.,CASSSPGRAYGYTF
TRBV5-1,TRBJ2-1,.,CASSLSLAYEQFF
TRBV18,TRBJ2-6,.,CASSAGLAVVSGANVLTF
TRBV2,TRBJ1-5,.,CASSRADSYNQPQHF
TRBV29-1,TRBJ2-1,few,CSVIQGVNNEQFF
TRBV28,TRBJ2-3,.,CTSTLGEMVSTDTQYF
TRBV27,TRBJ2-7,.,CASSFGSSSYEQYF
TRBV28,TRBJ1-5,once,CASRTSPLRDRMAPQHF
TRBV7-8,TRBJ2-5,few,CASSVRLAGVQETQYF
TRBV21-1,TRBJ2-7,few,CASRTTFQYF
TRBV28,TRBJ2-7,.,CASKSQEIYEQYF
TRBV4-2,TRBJ2-7,.,CASGQVFGSYEQYF
TRBV29-1,TRBJ1-4,many,CSVDGGGGDEKLFF
TRBV5-1,TRBJ2-7,few,CASSLARESYEQYF
TRBV27,TRBJ2-5,.,CASSPLRGQGETQYF
TRBV5-1,TRBJ2-1,few,CASSFNTNRGYNEQFF
TRBV2,TRBJ2-7,.,CASSPNLADYEQYF
TRBV7-8,TRBJ2-3,few,CASSLAESTDTQYF
TRBV3-1,TRBJ2-4,.,CASSQEVVRGREQYF
TRBV20-1,TRBJ2-5,.,CSAVGGGDLYNEQYF
TRBV4-1,.,few,CASSQDTLGADEQYF
TRBV27,TRBJ1-2,.,CASSTQNGYGYTF